The next 27 T cell receptor beta chains were all read from a single sample in a study of spatial heterogeneity in lung cancer. Time point noted: sample taken at primary tumor resection. Unsorted whole RNA samples from tumor, nontumor lung or frozen PBMC were sequenced. MiXCR was run by TCRdb on the 5' RACE reads, yielding one entry per CDR3 protein. The table has almost 75,000 distinct CDR3 sequences, roughly 15% seen once; the top ten hold 7.2%. The sequencing used PBMCs, collected at surgery. Every receptor here comes from a male donor with early-stage non-small cell lung cancer.

The sample holds many counts of this clonotype. The V and J genes are TRBV28 and TRBJ2-1; unclear D gene. Trimming removed 2 bases at V and 8 bases at J, with 16 bases between. CDR3 size: 15 residues. The germline gives CDR1 MDHEN, CDR2 SYDVKM. The CDR3 DNA sequence: TGTGCCAGCAGTTTAGGGCAGACAAGTCGCGATGAGCAGTTCTTC. Translation: CASSLGQTSRDEQFF.

V and J are TRBV20-1 and TRBJ2-1; D remains unclear. Germline V gene sequence: CDR1 DFQATT, CDR2 SNEGSKA (reference sequence). The V and J ends lost 2 bases and 0 bases respectively, with 17 bases between them. The CDR3 totals 17 residues. CDR3 DNA: TGCAGTGCTAGAACGGCAAGTGAAGGGTACTCCTACAATGAGCAGTTCTTC. It encodes CSARTASEGYSYNEQFF.

This clonotype was picked up a small number of times. The rearrangement links TRBV5-1 to TRBJ1-1, with 8 bases fitting TRBD1. CDR3 length: 18 residues. V lost 4 bases to trimming and J lost 0 bases; unmatched junction nucleotides: 14. The germline CDR1 and CDR2 sequences are SGHRS and YFSETQ. In DNA form, the CDR3 reads TGCGCCAGCAGCCCCTATCCCGGGACAGGTCTTATGAACACTGAAGCTTTCTTT. It is translated as CASSPYPGTGLMNTEAFF.

There are many counts of this clonotype. The rearrangement uses TRBV4-3 and TRBJ2-2; D might be TRBD1 (5 bases). The CDR3 is 15 amino acids. The germline V gene has CDR1 LGHNA and CDR2 YSLEER. Trimming cost V 1 base and J 3 bases, with 9 bases left between them. The CDR3 DNA reads as TGCGCCAGCAGCCAAGGATGGGGCTACACCGGGGAGCTGTTTTTT. Its protein is CASSQGWGYTGELFF.

Here the CDR3 reads CASSLGAAPSYNEQFF. The CDR3, as DNA: TGCGCCAGCAGCTTGGGTGCCGCCCCGTCCTACAATGAGCAGTTCTTC. The rearrangement uses TRBV5-1 and TRBJ2-1; D unclear. Germline V gene sequence: CDR1 SGHRS, CDR2 YFSETQ. The CDR3 runs to 16 residues. Trimming shortened V by 0 bases and J by 1 base, and 11 bases separated the two germline ends. Full variable domain (remainder filled in from reference TRBV5-1 and TRBJ2-1): KAGVTQTPRYLIKTRGQQVTLSCSPISGHRSVSWYQQTPGQGLQFLFEYFSETQRNKGNFPGRFSGRQFSNSRSEMNVSTLELGDSALYLCASSLGAAPSYNEQFFGPGTRLTVL.

The chain combines TRBV10-3 with TRBJ1-1; 7 nucleotides match TRBD1. This CDR3 has 15 amino acids. The V segment lost 5 bases and the J segment 1 base; nucleotides outside the gene matches: 7. CDR1 is ENHRY and CDR2 is SYGVKD in the germline V gene. Here the CDR3 reads CAISPQGGGNTEAFF. CDR3 nucleotide sequence: TGTGCCATCAGTCCTCAAGGGGGCGGGAACACTGAAGCTTTCTTT.

J is TRBJ2-7 and V is TRBV2; D might be TRBD1 or TRBD2, each matching 6 bases. Germline V lookup: CDR1 SNHLY, CDR2 FYNNEI. The V gene lost 8 bases and the J gene lost 0 bases, with 14 bases spanning the gap. The CDR3 runs 14 residues. CDR3 DNA: TGTGCCAGCCGGGACTCAGGGGCCTCCTACGAGCAGTACTTC. This codes for CASRDSGASYEQYF.

This clonotype was counted ten times or more. This sequence joins TRBV11-2 and TRBJ2-4; 8 bases match TRBD1. This CDR3 region has 15 residues. The ends lost 2 bases at V and 9 bases at J; junction bases unmatched: 9. Germline CDR1 reads SGHAT; CDR2 reads FQNNGV. CDR3 residues: CASSLQGARSGIQYF. Here the CDR3 DNA reads TGTGCCAGCAGCTTACAGGGGGCGCGTTCTGGCATTCAGTACTTC.

This clonotype turned up a few times. The chain joins TRBV6-2 or TRBV6-3 to TRBJ2-7; 8 bases are shared with TRBD2. The CDR3 is 13 amino acids. Germline-derived CDR1 and CDR2 are MNHEY and SVGEGT. V gave up 7 bases and J gave up 5 bases; unmatched junction bases: 7. As DNA, the CDR3 is TGTGCCAGCACCCTTAGCGGGAATAACGAGCAGTACTTC. This encodes CASTLSGNNEQYF.

Judged by abundance, this clonotype is medium-sized. This chain links TRBV4-2 with TRBJ2-7; D gene uncertain. CDR1 is LGHNA and CDR2 is YNFKEQ in the germline V gene. This CDR3 contains 12 residues. The V gene lost 4 bases and the J gene lost 4 bases, with 8 bases spanning the gap. CDR3: CASSRTPYEQYF. The CDR3 nucleotides are TGTGCCAGCAGCCGGACCCCTTACGAGCAGTACTTC.

CDR3 sequence: CASSPHGTLFNQPQHF. CDR3 sequence (DNA): TGTGCCAGCAGTCCTCACGGGACACTCTTCAATCAGCCCCAGCATTTT. The rearrangement uses TRBV6-1 and TRBJ1-5, with a possible D match to TRBD1 (6 bases). V dropped 5 bases and J dropped 3 bases, with 17 bases sitting between them. CDR3 length: 16 residues. Germline loops: CDR1 MNHNS, CDR2 SASEGT.

This clonotype was detected ten times or more. The chain employs TRBV3-1 and TRBJ1-2, with 8 bases identical to TRBD1. The CDR3 has 16 amino acids. The germline CDR1 and CDR2 sequences are LGHDT and YNNKEL (reference sequence). Germline trimming cut 4 bases from V and 0 bases from J; bases unmatched to any gene: 7. The CDR3 coding sequence is TGTGCCAGCAGCCCCCCGGGACAGGCCGCTAACTATGGCTACACCTTC. Amino acid sequence: CASSPPGQAANYGYTF.

The chain links TRBV3-1 to TRBJ1-1; D possibly corresponds to TRBD1 (5 bases). V lost 3 bases and J lost 4, with 9 bases in between. This CDR3 region has 13 residues. The germline V gene encodes CDR1 LGHDT and CDR2 YNNKEL (reference sequence). The CDR3 nucleotides are TGTGCCAGCAGCCAGTTTCAGGGCACTGAAGCTTTCTTT. It encodes CASSQFQGTEAFF.

This clonotype came up many times. The chain carries TRBV3-1 and TRBJ1-5, with D maybe TRBD1 (5 bases). This CDR3 has 15 residues. Trimming stripped 0 bases from V and 6 bases from J, with 12 bases between. Germline CDR1 and CDR2: LGHDT and YNNKEL (reference sequence). CDR3 sequence reads: CASSQEGQGRQPQHF. In DNA form, the CDR3 reads TGTGCCAGCAGCCAAGAAGGTCAGGGTCGTCAGCCCCAGCATTTT.

This clonotype has ten or more counts. This chain uses TRBV7-9 with TRBJ1-1; D is possibly TRBD1 (5 bases). This CDR3 is built from 14 residues. Germline V gene lookup returns CDR1 SEHNR and CDR2 FQNEAQ (reference sequence). V was cut by 5 bases and J by 0 bases, with 10 bases left in between. The chain's CDR3 is CASSAGRLNTEAFF. CDR3 DNA: TGTGCCAGCAGCGCGGGACGGTTGAACACTGAAGCTTTCTTT.

This clonotype was picked up a small number of times. The V and J genes are TRBV27 and TRBJ1-2, with a possible D match to TRBD1 (5 bases). Trimming cost V 2 bases and J 3 bases, with 13 bases left between them. CDR3 length: 15 residues. In germline, CDR1 is MNHEY, CDR2 SMNVEV (reference sequence). CDR3 nucleotides: TGTGCCAGCAGTTTAACGGACAAAGGAGACTATGGCTACACCTTC. This sequence encodes CASSLTDKGDYGYTF.

V is TRBV12-3 or TRBV12-4 and J is TRBJ1-2, with D uncertain. The CDR3 length is 13 residues. Trimming removed 6 bases at V and 2 bases at J, with 10 bases between. The CDR3 here is CASRRTGNYGYTF. The CDR3 coding sequence is TGTGCCAGCAGACGAACGGGAAACTATGGCTACACCTTC.

The chain recombines TRBV25-1 with TRBJ2-5; D gene uncertain. V lost 5 bases and J lost 2, with 9 bases in between. The CDR3 runs to 13 residues. Germline CDR1 MGHDK, CDR2 SYGVNS. For the CDR3, the DNA is TGTGCCAGCAGTCCAGTGTATCAAGAGACCCAGTACTTC. Translating gives CASSPVYQETQYF.

This clonotype has a handful of counts. The chain carries TRBV5-1 and TRBJ2-7; D is tentatively TRBD1 or TRBD2 (5 bases each). Germline lookup yields CDR1 SGHRS and CDR2 YFSETQ. The CDR3 spans 14 residues. Trimming stripped 2 bases from V and 7 bases from J, with 16 bases between. CDR3 region: CASSLQDSGDEQYF. CDR3 bases: TGCGCCAGCAGCTTACAGGATTCCGGGGATGAGCAGTACTTC. Full variable domain (remainder filled in from reference TRBV5-1 and TRBJ2-7): KAGVTQTPRYLIKTRGQQVTLSCSPISGHRSVSWYQQTPGQGLQFLFEYFSETQRNKGNFPGRFSGRQFSNSRSEMNVSTLELGDSALYLCASSLQDSGDEQYFGPGTRLTVT.

The V gene is TRBV2, the J gene TRBJ2-4; unclear D gene. Trimming took 7 bases from V and 8 from J, leaving 12 bases between them. This CDR3 is built from 12 residues. Germline CDR1 is SNHLY and CDR2 is FYNNEI. The chain's CDR3 is CASNTHSDIQYF. Written as DNA, the CDR3 is TGTGCCAGCAATACTCACTCGGACATTCAGTACTTC.

In its sample, this clonotype was seen a few times. The genes are TRBV24-1 and TRBJ1-4; weak D call: TRBD1 (5 bases). V lost 3 bases to trimming and J lost 5 bases, with 12 bases between them. CDR3 length: 15 amino acids. Germline CDR1 and CDR2: KGHDR and SFDVKD. The CDR3 spells CATSDPTGRNEKLFF. CDR3 DNA: TGTGCCACCAGTGATCCAACAGGAAGGAATGAAAAACTGTTTTTT.

There are a few counts of this clonotype. The rearrangement joins TRBV20-1 to TRBJ2-1; D may match TRBD1 or TRBD2 (5 bases each). The germline gives CDR1 DFQATT, CDR2 SNEGSKA (reference sequence). Between the trimmed V and J ends, which lost 5 bases and 1 base, there was a span of 18 bases. This CDR3 contains 16 residues. The CDR3 sequence: CSARDGGGGSYNEQFF. CDR3 DNA sequence: TGCAGTGCTCGGGACGGTGGCGGAGGATCCTACAATGAGCAGTTCTTC.

J is TRBJ1-6 and V is TRBV19; the D is unclear. The CDR3 has 13 residues. Germline V gives CDR1 LNHDA, CDR2 SQIVND (reference sequence). Trimming shortened V by 7 bases and J by 7 bases, and 11 bases separated the two germline ends. Here the CDR3 reads CASNERWNSPLHF. DNA of the CDR3: TGTGCCAGTAACGAGAGATGGAATTCACCCCTCCACTTT.

V usage is TRBV2 and J usage is TRBJ2-7; no clear D. This CDR3 region has 13 residues. V lost 3 bases and J lost 4, with 10 bases in between. CDR1 and CDR2 (germline): SNHLY, FYNNEI. CDR3 DNA: TGTGCCAGCAGTGATAACTATTTTTACGAGCAGTACTTC. Amino acids: CASSDNYFYEQYF.

This clonotype has a count of ten or more. The chain uses TRBV5-1 and TRBJ1-5; 12 positions agree with TRBD1. The CDR3 contains 15 residues. V was pared by 5 bases and J by 6 bases, with 6 bases of the junction left unmatched. The V gene's germline CDR1 is SGHRS and CDR2 YFSETQ. CDR3 nucleotides: TGCGCCAGCAGGCCGGGACAGGGGGCCGGTCAGCCCCAGCATTTT. Translating it yields CASRPGQGAGQPQHF.

The chain recombines TRBV12-3 or TRBV12-4 with TRBJ1-2; D not resolved. With 6 bases removed from V and 8 bases from J, the gap between germline ends came to 13 bases. This CDR3 has 12 residues. The CDR3 sequence: CASREWEEGYTF. CDR3 in DNA: TGTGCCAGCAGGGAGTGGGAGGAAGGCTACACCTTC.

The chain links TRBV28 to TRBJ1-2; D remains ambiguous. CDR3 length: 11 amino acids. Germline CDR1 reads MDHEN; CDR2 reads SYDVKM. The V end was cut by 8 bases, the J end by 8 bases, with 12 bases between. The CDR3 DNA reads as TGTGCCAGCGGACGGGCGCGGGGCTACACCTTC. Its protein is CASGRARGYTF.